This is a list of T cell receptor beta chains from one sample in a study of PD-1 blockade in classical Hodgkin lymphoma. Libraries were prepared by immunoSEQ multiplex PCR; TCRdb keeps only in-frame clonotypes and omits some of them. The table lists tens of thousands of clones, just over 70% of them singletons. The sequencing here drew on peripheral blood mononuclear cells (PBMCs), taken before the second cycle of nivolumab. The receptors shown here come from a human donor with classical Hodgkin lymphoma. CDR3s include the opening cysteine and the closing phenylalanine or tryptophan. The D gene is left open where the match is weak. The size entry is marked missing in some rows and otherwise reads once, few, many or a size class.

TGTGCCAGCAGCCAGGGGCCCCTCGCACATGAGCAGTTCTTC	CASSQGPLAHEQFF	NA	NA	TRBJ2-1	14	TRBV6-5
TGTGCCAGCAGCTTAGTGTTGGGGACCGGGGAGCTGTTTTTT	CASSLVLGTGELFF	NA	NA	TRBJ2-2	14	TRBV7-9
TGTGCCAGCTCAAAAGGGGGGGTCTTCTCCTACGAGCAGTACTTC	CASSKGGVFSYEQYF	NA	NA	TRBJ2-7	15	TRBV11-2
TGTGCCAGCTCACCGGCGGGGGGAACCCTACACGGGGAGCTGTTTTTT	CASSPAGGTLHGELFF	NA	TRBD2	TRBJ2-2	16	TRBV18
TGTGCCAGCAGCCCCCCGGGTAGCGGGAGAGGCAATGAGCAGTTCTTC	CASSPPGSGRGNEQFF	once	TRBD2	TRBJ2-1	16	TRBV7-9
TGTGCCAGCAGCTTCGGTTTGAACACTGAAGCTTTCTTT	CASSFGLNTEAFF	NA	NA	TRBJ1-1	13	TRBV5-5
TGTGCCAGCAGAGGGGTCTTAAGGGAAAAACTGTTTTTT	CASRGVLREKLFF	NA	NA	TRBJ1-4	13	TRBV6-4
TGTGCCAGCTCACCTTGGTCGGATGGGGCCAACGTCCTGACTTTC	CASSPWSDGANVLTF	NA	NA	TRBJ2-6	15	TRBV18
TGTGCCAGCAGCCCAACCGGGACTGACGGCTACGAGCAGTACTTC	CASSPTGTDGYEQYF	NA	NA	TRBJ2-7	15	TRBV7-2
TGCGCCAGCAGCCAAGATGGTGGTCTTCTCACTGAAGCTTTCTTT	CASSQDGGLLTEAFF	medium-sized	NA	TRBJ1-1	15	TRBV4-3
TGTGCCAGCAGCTTAGGGGTCTATGATGGAGACGAGCAGTACTTC	CASSLGVYDGDEQYF	NA	NA	TRBJ2-7	15	TRBV7-9
TGTGCCAGCAGCTTTACAGGGAGCTCCTACGAGCAGTACTTC	CASSFTGSSYEQYF	few	NA	TRBJ2-7	14	TRBV11-2
TGTGCCAGCAGCTTGCCTTACATGAACACTGAAGCTTTCTTT	CASSLPYMNTEAFF	NA	NA	TRBJ1-1	14	TRBV11-2
TGTGCCAGCAATGAATGGGGGAGTAGCAATCAGCCCCAGCATTTT	CASNEWGSSNQPQHF	once	NA	TRBJ1-5	15	TRBV2
TGTGCCAGCAGCCGCAGGGGTCAAGAGACCCAGTACTTC	CASSRRGQETQYF	NA	NA	TRBJ2-5	13	TRBV11-3
TGTGCCAGCAGTTTATGGTCCCCGGGTTTCCACACTGAAGCTTTCTTT	CASSLWSPGFHTEAFF	NA	NA	TRBJ1-1	16	TRBV28